The sequence of this T cell receptor (beta chain) was determined in a study of blood T cell repertoires in COVID-19. This clone showed up just a few times. Trimming shortened V by 0 bases and J by 7 bases, and 7 bases separated the two germline ends. The CDR3 sequence is 14 residues long. Per the germline V gene, CDR1 is MGHRA and CDR2 is YSYEKL. Data came from immunoSEQ multiplex PCR; TCRdb stores just in-frame clones and leaves some out. The data contain roughly 55,000 clones, about 82% of them singletons. The receptor was isolated from a man aged 65 to 85 with active COVID-19. V is TRBV4-1 and J is TRBJ1-6; D uncertain. The sample taken for sequencing was peripheral blood. The CDR3 DNA reads as TGCGCCAGCAGCCAAGACGGGTACAATTCACCCCTCCACTTT. Amino acid sequence: CASSQDGYNSPLHF.